The rows below give T cell receptor beta chains drawn from one sample of a study of identifying expanded T cells in peripheral blood. Sequencing used immunoSEQ multiplex PCR; TCRdb keeps in-frame clones, though not all of them. Altogether about 78,000 clones are present, 84% being singletons, with the ten largest covering 15% to 20%. Sequences were obtained from blood. These receptors originate from a person between 18 and 75 years old in good health. Both conserved end residues are part of each CDR3. The D gene is left open where the match is weak. Clone sizes are given selectively: once, few, many, or a class where the clone is expanded.

.,TRBV27,TRBD2,TRBJ2-7,16,TGTGCCAGCAGCCTCAAGACTAGCGGTTTTACCTACGAGCAGTACTTC,CASSLKTSGFTYEQYF
.,TRBV13,TRBD1,TRBJ1-1,15,TGTGCCAGCAGCTTAACTTGGAACAGGGGAAACGCAGCTTTCTTT,CASSLTWNRGNAAFF
.,TRBV7-3,.,TRBJ2-5,15,TGTGCCAGCAGCTTAAGCCCAGGGACAAAAGAGACCCAGTACTTC,CASSLSPGTKETQYF
.,TRBV28,.,TRBJ2-3,17,TGTGCCAGCAGTTTACGGGGGCCCTACCCTAGCACAGATACGCAGTATTTT,CASSLRGPYPSTDTQYF
.,TRBV9,.,TRBJ2-3,12,TGTGCCAGCAGCTTCTCTACAGATACGCAGTATTTT,CASSFSTDTQYF
.,TRBV5-6,.,TRBJ2-5,11,TGTGCCAGCAGCTTCAAAGAGACCCAGTACTTC,CASSFKETQYF
.,TRBV27,TRBD1,TRBJ2-7,14,TGTGCCAGCAGTCCGGGACAGGGGTTTGGAGAGCAGTACTTC,CASSPGQGFGEQYF
.,TRBV7-6,.,TRBJ2-7,21,TGTGCCAGCAGCTTTTTTCCAGCTTACCCGAACCGGGATGACGGATTCTACGAGCAGTACTTC,CASSFFPAYPNRDDGFYEQYF
once,TRBV6-5,.,TRBJ2-3,15,TGTGCCAGCAGTTACGAAAGGATCCAGGGGGGTACGCAGTATTTT,CASSYERIQGGTQYF
.,TRBV21-1,.,TRBJ1-1,13,TGTGCCTCCCCAGAAAGGGAGGGCACTGAAGCTTTCTTT,CASPEREGTEAFF
.,TRBV7-3,.,TRBJ2-2,14,TGTGCCAGCGGATTAACAGGGAACACCGGGGAGCTGTTTTTT,CASGLTGNTGELFF